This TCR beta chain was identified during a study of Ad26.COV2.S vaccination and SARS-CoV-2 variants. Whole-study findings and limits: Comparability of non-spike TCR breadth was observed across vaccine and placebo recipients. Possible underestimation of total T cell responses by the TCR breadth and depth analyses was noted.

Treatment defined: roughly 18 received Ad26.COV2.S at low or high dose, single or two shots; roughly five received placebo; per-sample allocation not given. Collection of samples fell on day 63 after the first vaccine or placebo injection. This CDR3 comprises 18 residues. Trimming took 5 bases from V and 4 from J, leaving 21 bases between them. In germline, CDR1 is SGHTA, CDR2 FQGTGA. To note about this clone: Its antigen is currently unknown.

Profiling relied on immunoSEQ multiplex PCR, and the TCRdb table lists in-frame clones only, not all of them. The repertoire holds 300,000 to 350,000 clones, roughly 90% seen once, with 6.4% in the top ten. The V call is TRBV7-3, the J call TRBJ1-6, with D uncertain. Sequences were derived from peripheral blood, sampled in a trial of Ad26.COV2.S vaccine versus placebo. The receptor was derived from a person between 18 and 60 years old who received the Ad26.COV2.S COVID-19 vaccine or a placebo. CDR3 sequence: CASSKGPRGPNYNSPLHF. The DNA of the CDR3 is TGTGCCAGCAGCAAAGGTCCCCGGGGTCCTAATTATAATTCACCCCTCCACTTT.